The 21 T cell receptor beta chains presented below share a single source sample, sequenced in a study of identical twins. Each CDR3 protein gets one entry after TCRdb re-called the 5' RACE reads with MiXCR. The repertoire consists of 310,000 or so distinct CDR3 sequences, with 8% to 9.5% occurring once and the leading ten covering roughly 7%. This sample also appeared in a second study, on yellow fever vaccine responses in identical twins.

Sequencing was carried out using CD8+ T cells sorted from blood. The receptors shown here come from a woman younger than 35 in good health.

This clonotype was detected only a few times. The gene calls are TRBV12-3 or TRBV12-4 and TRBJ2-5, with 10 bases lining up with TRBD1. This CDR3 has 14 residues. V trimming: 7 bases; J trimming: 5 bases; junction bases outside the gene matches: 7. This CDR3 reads CASTGTGVVETQYF. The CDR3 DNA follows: TGTGCCAGCACCGGGACAGGGGTTGTCGAGACCCAGTACTTC.

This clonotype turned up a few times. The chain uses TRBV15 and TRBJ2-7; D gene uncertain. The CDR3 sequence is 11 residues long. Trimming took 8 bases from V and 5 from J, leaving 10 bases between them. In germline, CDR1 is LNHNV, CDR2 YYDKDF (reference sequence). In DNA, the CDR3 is TGTGCCACCCCCTTAAAGGACGAGCAGTACTTC. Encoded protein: CATPLKDEQYF.

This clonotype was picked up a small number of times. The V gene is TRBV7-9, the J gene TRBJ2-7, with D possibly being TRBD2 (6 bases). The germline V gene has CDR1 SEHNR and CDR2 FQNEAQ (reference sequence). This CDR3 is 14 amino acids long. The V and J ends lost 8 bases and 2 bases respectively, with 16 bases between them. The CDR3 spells CASAVRDSPYEQYF. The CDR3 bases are TGTGCCAGCGCTGTGCGGGACTCCCCCTACGAGCAGTACTTC. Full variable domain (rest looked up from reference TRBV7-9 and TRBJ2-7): DTGVSQNPRHKITKRGQNVTFRCDPISEHNRLYWYRQTLGQGPEFLTYFQNEAQLEKSRLLSDRFSAERPKGSFSTLEIQRTEQGDSAMYLCASAVRDSPYEQYFGPGTRLTVT.

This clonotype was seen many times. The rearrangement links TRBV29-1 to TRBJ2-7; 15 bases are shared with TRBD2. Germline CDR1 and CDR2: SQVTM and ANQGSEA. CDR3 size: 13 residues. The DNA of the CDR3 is TGCAGTGGACTAGCGGGAGGGGCCTACGAGCAGTACTTC. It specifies CSGLAGGAYEQYF.

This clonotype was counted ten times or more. The CDR3 nucleotides read TGTGCCACCAGCAGAGATCCCCCTGAGACAGGGAAGTTGGGCACTGAAGCTTTCTTT. Amino acids: CATSRDPPETGKLGTEAFF. V and J are TRBV15 and TRBJ1-1; 7 bases are shared with TRBD1. Germline trimming cut 0 bases from V and 4 bases from J; bases unmatched to any gene: 17. In germline, CDR1 is LNHNV, CDR2 YYDKDF (reference sequence). The CDR3 loop spans 19 amino acids.

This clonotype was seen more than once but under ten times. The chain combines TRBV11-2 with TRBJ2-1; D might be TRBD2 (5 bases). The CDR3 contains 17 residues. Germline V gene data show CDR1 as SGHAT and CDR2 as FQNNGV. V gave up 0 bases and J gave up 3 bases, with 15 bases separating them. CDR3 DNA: TGTGCCAGCAGCTTAGATCCCGGACTTCCACTCTACAATGAGCAGTTCTTC. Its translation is CASSLDPGLPLYNEQFF.

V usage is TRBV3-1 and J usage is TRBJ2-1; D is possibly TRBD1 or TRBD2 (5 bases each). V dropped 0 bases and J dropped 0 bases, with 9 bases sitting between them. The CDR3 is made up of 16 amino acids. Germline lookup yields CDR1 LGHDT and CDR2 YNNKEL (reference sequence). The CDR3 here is CASSQDSGPSYNEQFF. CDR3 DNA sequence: TGTGCCAGCAGCCAAGATTCGGGGCCCTCCTACAATGAGCAGTTCTTC.

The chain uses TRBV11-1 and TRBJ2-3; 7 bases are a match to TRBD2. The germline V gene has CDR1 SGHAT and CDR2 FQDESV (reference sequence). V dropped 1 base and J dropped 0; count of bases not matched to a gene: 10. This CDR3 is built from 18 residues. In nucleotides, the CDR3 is TGTGCCAGCAGCTTAGACCCCTCCGGGGGGTTTAGCACAGATACGCAGTATTTT. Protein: CASSLDPSGGFSTDTQYF.

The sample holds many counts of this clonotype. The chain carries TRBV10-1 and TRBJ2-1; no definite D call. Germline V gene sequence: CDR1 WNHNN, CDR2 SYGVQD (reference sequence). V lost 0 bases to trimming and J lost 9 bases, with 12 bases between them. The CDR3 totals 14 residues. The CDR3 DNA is TGCGCCAGCAGTGAGTCGGGTAGCAAGCCTGAGCAGTTCTTC. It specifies CASSESGSKPEQFF.

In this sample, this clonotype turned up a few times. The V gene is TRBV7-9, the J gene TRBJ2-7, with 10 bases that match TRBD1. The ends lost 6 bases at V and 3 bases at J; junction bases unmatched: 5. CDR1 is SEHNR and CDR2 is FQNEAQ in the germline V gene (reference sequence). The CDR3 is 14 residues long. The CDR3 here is CASRGTGAHYEQYF. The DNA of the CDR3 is TGTGCCAGCAGAGGGACAGGGGCGCACTACGAGCAGTACTTC.

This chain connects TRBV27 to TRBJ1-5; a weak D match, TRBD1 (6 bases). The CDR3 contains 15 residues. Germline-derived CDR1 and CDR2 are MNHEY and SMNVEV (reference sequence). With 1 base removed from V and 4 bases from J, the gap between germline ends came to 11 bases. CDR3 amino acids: CASSLYGGGNQPQHF. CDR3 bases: TGTGCCAGCAGTTTATACGGGGGCGGGAATCAGCCCCAGCATTTT.

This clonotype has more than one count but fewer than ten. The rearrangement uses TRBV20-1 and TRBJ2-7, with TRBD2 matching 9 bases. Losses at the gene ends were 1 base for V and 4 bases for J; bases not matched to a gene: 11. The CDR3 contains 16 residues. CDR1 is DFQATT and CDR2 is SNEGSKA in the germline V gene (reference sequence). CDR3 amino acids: CSARGLAEPLGYEQYF. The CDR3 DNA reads TGCAGTGCTAGAGGACTAGCGGAGCCCCTTGGGTACGAGCAGTACTTC.

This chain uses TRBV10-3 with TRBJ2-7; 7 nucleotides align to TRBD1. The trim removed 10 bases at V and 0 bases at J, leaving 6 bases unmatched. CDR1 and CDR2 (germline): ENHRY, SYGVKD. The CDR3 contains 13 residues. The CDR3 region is CATSDRSSYEQYF. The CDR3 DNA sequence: TGTGCCACTTCGGACAGGAGCTCCTACGAGCAGTACTTC.

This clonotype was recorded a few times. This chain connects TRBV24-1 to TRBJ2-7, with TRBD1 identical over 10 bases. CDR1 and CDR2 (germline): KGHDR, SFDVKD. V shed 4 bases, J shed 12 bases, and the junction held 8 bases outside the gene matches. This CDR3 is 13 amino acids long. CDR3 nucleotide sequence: TGTGCCACCAGTGAAACAGGACAGGGGGTATGGTACTTC. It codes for CATSETGQGVWYF.

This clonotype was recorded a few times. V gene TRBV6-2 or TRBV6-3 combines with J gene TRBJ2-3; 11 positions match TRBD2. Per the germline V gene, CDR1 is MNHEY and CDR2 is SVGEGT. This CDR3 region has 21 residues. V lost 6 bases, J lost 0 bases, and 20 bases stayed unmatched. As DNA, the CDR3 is TGTGCCAGCAGCATATCCGCCGGACTAGCGGGTGCTAATGGGAGCACAGATACGCAGTATTTT. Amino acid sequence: CASSISAGLAGANGSTDTQYF.

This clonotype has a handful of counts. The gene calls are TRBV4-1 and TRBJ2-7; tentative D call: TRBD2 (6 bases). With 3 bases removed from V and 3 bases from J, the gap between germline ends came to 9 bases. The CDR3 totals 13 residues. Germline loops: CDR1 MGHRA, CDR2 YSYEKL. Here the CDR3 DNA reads TGCGCCAGCAGCCAGGCGGGGAGCTACGAGCAGTACTTC. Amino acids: CASSQAGSYEQYF.

The chain's CDR3 is CASSLAEFNEKLFF. The CDR3 DNA reads as TGTGCCAGCAGTTTGGCGGAGTTTAATGAAAAACTGTTTTTT. The V call is TRBV12-3 or TRBV12-4, the J call TRBJ1-4, with D uncertain. Between the trimmed V and J ends, which lost 3 bases and 4 bases, there was a span of 9 bases. This CDR3 has 14 amino acids.

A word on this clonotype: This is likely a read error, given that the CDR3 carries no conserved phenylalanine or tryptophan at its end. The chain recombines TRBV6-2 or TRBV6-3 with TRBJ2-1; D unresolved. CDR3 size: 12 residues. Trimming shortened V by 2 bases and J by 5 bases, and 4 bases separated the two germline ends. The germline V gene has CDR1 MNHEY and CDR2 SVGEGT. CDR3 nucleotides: TGTGCCAGCAGTTACCCAGACAATGAGCAGTTCTTA. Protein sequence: CASSYPDNEQFL.

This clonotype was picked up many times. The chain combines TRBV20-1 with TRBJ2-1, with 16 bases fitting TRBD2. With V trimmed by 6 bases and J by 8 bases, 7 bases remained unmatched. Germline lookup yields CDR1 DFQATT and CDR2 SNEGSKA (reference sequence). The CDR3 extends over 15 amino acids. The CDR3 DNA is TGCAGTGCCCCGGGACTAGCGGGAGGGATGGATGAGCAGTTCTTC. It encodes CSAPGLAGGMDEQFF.

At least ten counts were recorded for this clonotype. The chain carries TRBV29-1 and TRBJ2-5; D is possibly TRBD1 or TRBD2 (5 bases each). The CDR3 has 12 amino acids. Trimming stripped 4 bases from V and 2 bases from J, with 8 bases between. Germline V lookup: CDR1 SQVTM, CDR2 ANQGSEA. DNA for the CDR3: TGCAGCGTTGGGGGGTCTCAAGAGACCCAGTACTTC. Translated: CSVGGSQETQYF.

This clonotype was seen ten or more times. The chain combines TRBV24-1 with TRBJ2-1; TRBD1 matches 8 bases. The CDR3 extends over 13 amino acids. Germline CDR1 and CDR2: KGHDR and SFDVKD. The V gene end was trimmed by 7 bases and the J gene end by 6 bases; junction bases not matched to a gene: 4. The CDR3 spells CATRGQGTNEQFF. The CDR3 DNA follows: TGTGCCACCAGAGGACAGGGAACCAATGAGCAGTTCTTC.